This TCR beta chain was sequenced for a study of PD-L1 blockade in urothelial cancer. TCRdb's copy holds only in-frame clones and misses some; the assay was immunoSEQ multiplex PCR. The data contain roughly 32,000 clones, nearly 90% of them seen just once; the ten biggest clones take up roughly 8%. Time point described: peripheral blood 6 weeks after treatment start. Germline V gives CDR1 SGHTA, CDR2 FQGNSA. Unmatched junction bases numbered 7, after V lost 5 bases and J lost 2 bases. The CDR3 sequence is 16 residues long. The rearrangement joins TRBV7-2 to TRBJ2-4; 9 nucleotides align to TRBD2. The sequence was collected from a man at least 80 years old with urothelial cancer. This specimen was PBMCs, taken around atezolizumab (anti-PD-L1) treatment. The CDR3 DNA sequence: TGTGCCAGCAGCCAGGGTAGCGGGAGTACCAAAAACATTCAGTACTTC. Translating gives CASSQGSGSTKNIQYF. Together with reference TRBV7-2 and TRBJ2-4, the CDR3 gives the full variable domain: GAGVSQSPSNKVTEKGKDVELRCDPISGHTALYWYRQSLGQGLEFLIYFQGNSAPDKSGLPSDRFSAERTGGSVSTLTIQRTQQEDSAVYLCASSQGSGSTKNIQYFGAGTRLSVL.